These 23 T cell receptor beta chains originate from one sample sequenced in a study of shared clonotypes between healthy human individuals. Clones were sequenced by immunoSEQ multiplex PCR, and TCRdb holds only the in-frame ones, with some missing. The data hold under 1,100,000 clones, with about 75% observed a single time. The specimen was memory CD4+ T cells sorted from blood. Subset defined: CD45RA-negative fraction. These receptors were collected from a man aged 18 to 30 in good health.

The V and J genes are TRBV5-1 and TRBJ2-2, with unresolved D. Germline V gene data show CDR1 as SGHRS and CDR2 as YFSETQ. This CDR3 has 15 residues. Between the trimmed V and J ends, which lost 4 bases and 6 bases, there was a span of 16 bases. This CDR3 reads CASSMNGFQAGELFF. The CDR3 DNA sequence: TGCGCCAGCAGCATGAACGGGTTCCAAGCCGGGGAGCTGTTTTTT. Full variable domain (rest looked up from reference TRBV5-1 and TRBJ2-2): KAGVTQTPRYLIKTRGQQVTLSCSPISGHRSVSWYQQTPGQGLQFLFEYFSETQRNKGNFPGRFSGRQFSNSRSEMNVSTLELGDSALYLCASSMNGFQAGELFFGEGSRLTVL.

This chain links TRBV19 with TRBJ1-3, with a possible D match to TRBD1 (5 bases). This CDR3 has 21 residues. V dropped 8 bases and J dropped 0 bases, with 32 bases sitting between them. Germline CDR1 is LNHDA and CDR2 is SQIVND (reference sequence). For the CDR3, the DNA is TGTGCCAGTCGGCCAAAACTCTCGGGACTCCCAACCACTACCTCTGGAAACACCATATATTTT. This codes for CASRPKLSGLPTTTSGNTIYF.

V gene TRBV9 combines with J gene TRBJ2-3, with D perhaps matching TRBD1 (5 bases). CDR1 is SGDLS and CDR2 is YYNGEE in the germline V gene. The CDR3 has 15 amino acids. Between the trimmed V and J ends, which lost 1 base and 3 bases, there was a span of 12 bases. CDR3 sequence: CASSVSGPVTDTQYF. The CDR3 DNA reads as TGTGCCAGCAGCGTATCAGGGCCGGTGACAGATACGCAGTATTTT. The whole variable domain, filled in from reference TRBV9 and TRBJ2-3, reads DSGVTQTPKHLITATGQRVTLRCSPRSGDLSVYWYQQSLDQGLQFLIQYYNGEERAKGNILERFSAQQFPDLHSELNLSSLELGDSALYFCASSVSGPVTDTQYFGPGTRLTVL.

This chain links TRBV9 with TRBJ2-1; 8 bases map to TRBD1. Germline lookup yields CDR1 SGDLS and CDR2 YYNGEE. This CDR3 spans 15 amino acids. After removal of 4 bases from V and 1 base from J, the junction contained 4 bases not matched to a gene. CDR3 in DNA: TGTGCCAGCAGCTCCACAGGGGGTTCCTACAATGAGCAGTTCTTC. Residues: CASSSTGGSYNEQFF.

To note about this clone: The sample contains more than one DNA sequence encoding this CDR3. This chain uses TRBV18 with TRBJ2-5; D gene uncertain. Germline-derived CDR1 and CDR2 are KGHSH and LQKENI. The CDR3 covers 13 residues. V was trimmed by 0 bases and J by 1 base, leaving 3 bases between them. The CDR3 sequence is CASSPPSQETQYF. The CDR3 region has the DNA TGTGCCAGCTCACCACCATCCCAAGAGACCCAGTACTTC.

V usage is TRBV28 and J usage is TRBJ1-2; possible D gene TRBD1, 6 bases. Deletions cut 7 bases from V and 8 bases from J, with 23 bases between. Germline lookup yields CDR1 MDHEN and CDR2 SYDVKM. CDR3 length: 15 amino acids. The CDR3 DNA is TGTGCCAGCACTCTCCCCGCCAAGGGGGGCGGAGGCTACACCTTC. Translation: CASTLPAKGGGGYTF.

This clone has a handful of counts. The CDR3 DNA follows: TGTGCCCATGACAAGGGGAACACCTTC. Residues: CAHDKGNTF. The V and J genes are TRBV27 and TRBJ1-2, with D perhaps TRBD1 (5 bases). Germline V lookup: CDR1 MNHEY, CDR2 SMNVEV (reference sequence). The CDR3 covers 9 residues. Trimming stripped 11 bases from V and 12 bases from J, with 13 bases between.

V is TRBV10-3 and J is TRBJ2-7, with unresolved D. Trimming shortened V by 10 bases and J by 0 bases, and 7 bases separated the two germline ends. CDR3 length: 11 amino acids. From germline, CDR1 is ENHRY and CDR2 SYGVKD. For the CDR3, the DNA is TGTGCCAAATCAAGCTCCTACGAGCAGTACTTC. Its protein product is CAKSSSYEQYF.

The rearrangement uses TRBV6-5 and TRBJ2-2, with 9 bases lining up with TRBD1. CDR3 length: 15 amino acids. Germline assignment: CDR1 MNHEY and CDR2 SVGAGI. The junction had 5 bases not matched to a gene; V was cut back by 4 bases and J by 5 bases. The CDR3 protein is CASSSTGGRTGELFF. DNA of the CDR3: TGTGCCAGCAGTTCCACAGGGGGCCGTACCGGGGAGCTGTTTTTT.

The chain joins TRBV5-1 to TRBJ1-2; D gene unclear. Germline values: CDR1 SGHRS, CDR2 YFSETQ. V lost 1 base and J 11 bases, leaving 15 bases between the germline ends. The CDR3 has 13 residues. This chain's CDR3 is CASSLKRELGYTF. CDR3 coding DNA: TGCGCCAGCAGCTTGAAACGGGAGTTAGGTTACACCTTC.

The rearrangement joins TRBV19 to TRBJ1-3; D remains ambiguous. This CDR3 has 13 amino acids. V lost 4 bases and J lost 4, with 8 bases in between. Germline V gene sequence: CDR1 LNHDA, CDR2 SQIVND (reference sequence). CDR3 protein: CASSSEKGNTIYF. CDR3 nucleotide sequence: TGTGCCAGTAGTAGCGAGAAGGGAAACACCATATATTTT.

V is TRBV2 and J is TRBJ1-1, with D tentatively TRBD1 (5 bases). Germline V gene data show CDR1 as SNHLY and CDR2 as FYNNEI. V dropped 1 base and J dropped 6 bases, with 15 bases sitting between them. The CDR3 spans 15 residues. Written as DNA, the CDR3 is TGTGCCAGCAGTGAAGATATCAGGGTAGGCTCTGAAGCTTTCTTT. Translating it yields CASSEDIRVGSEAFF.

The chain couples TRBV6-1 to TRBJ2-3; the D gene is possibly TRBD1 (5 bases). The V end lost 5 bases, the J end lost 3 bases, and 6 bases lay between the germline ends. Germline V gene data show CDR1 as MNHNS and CDR2 as SASEGT. The CDR3 contains 12 residues. The CDR3 DNA follows: TGTGCCAGCAGTCAGGGAACAGATACGCAGTATTTT. Its translation is CASSQGTDTQYF.

This clone was counted a few times. This specimen includes other DNA sequences encoding the same CDR3. The chain carries TRBV30 and TRBJ2-7; no reliable D call. This CDR3 contains 11 residues. Germline V lookup: CDR1 GTSNPN, CDR2 SVGIG (reference sequence). The germline V and J ends were trimmed by 2 bases and 2 bases, with 4 bases remaining between them. The CDR3 region is CAWSSAYEQYF. The CDR3 coding sequence is TGTGCCTGGAGTAGCGCCTACGAGCAGTACTTC.

This clone was seen just once. The chain combines TRBV27 with TRBJ2-7; 11 bases align to TRBD2. CDR1 is MNHEY, CDR2 SMNVEV, per germline (reference sequence). Trimming removed 2 bases from V and 2 bases from J; junction bases left unmatched: 17. The CDR3 length is 20 residues. DNA of the CDR3: TGTGCCAGCAGTTTAAAGCTTATCGGGGCCGGGACTAGCGGCACCTACGAGCAGTACTTC. Protein product: CASSLKLIGAGTSGTYEQYF.

The V call is TRBV10-3, the J call TRBJ2-7, with D possibly being TRBD1 (6 bases). Germline loops: CDR1 ENHRY, CDR2 SYGVKD. The CDR3 consists of 14 residues. V lost 10 bases and J lost 0, with 16 bases in between. Here the CDR3 reads CASSRGPNSYEQYF. CDR3 nucleotides: TGTGCCAGCTCCAGGGGTCCCAACTCCTACGAGCAGTACTTC.

This clone was counted a few times. The rearrangement uses TRBV7-2 and TRBJ2-2, with a tentative D call TRBD1 (5 bases). CDR3 size: 14 residues. Looked up from germline, CDR1 is SGHTA and CDR2 is FQGNSA. The ends were cut back, 5 bases at V and 4 bases at J, with 11 bases in the middle. CDR3 sequence reads: CASSVQVLTGELFF. The CDR3 nucleotides are TGTGCCAGCAGCGTACAGGTCCTCACCGGGGAGCTGTTTTTT.

The J gene is TRBJ2-3, the V gene TRBV29-1; weak D call: TRBD1 (5 bases). Germline CDR1 SQVTM, CDR2 ANQGSEA. This CDR3 is 13 amino acids long. Deletions cut 1 base from V and 2 bases from J, with 7 bases between. The CDR3 DNA reads TGCAGCGTTGAAGGACAGCTCACAGATACGCAGTATTTT. It specifies CSVEGQLTDTQYF.

This chain joins TRBV6-1 and TRBJ1-6; possible D gene TRBD1, 6 bases. V was shortened by 0 bases and J by 7 bases, with 10 bases between the two germline ends. The CDR3 has 15 residues. Germline-derived CDR1 and CDR2 are MNHNS and SASEGT. CDR3 bases: TGTGCCAGCAGTGAAGCGGGGGACATAAATTCACCCCTCCACTTT. Its protein is CASSEAGDINSPLHF.

This clone has only a few counts. This chain joins TRBV10-1 and TRBJ2-7; perhaps TRBD1 as D (7 bases). V was pared by 0 bases and J by 5 bases, with 11 bases between. This CDR3 is 14 amino acids long. Germline-derived CDR1 and CDR2 are WNHNN and SYGVQD (reference sequence). The CDR3 region has the DNA TGCGCCAGCAGTGAGTCAGGCAGGGGGGACGAGCAGTACTTC. Translating gives CASSESGRGDEQYF.

This chain connects TRBV18 to TRBJ2-2; TRBD1 is a possible D gene (5 bases). CDR3 size: 16 residues. The germline V gene encodes CDR1 KGHSH and CDR2 LQKENI. V was trimmed by 3 bases and J by 4 bases, leaving 15 bases between them. The CDR3 bases are TGTGCCAGCTCACCTAGAAGGGGTTTTGGCACCGGGGAGCTGTTTTTT. Amino acid sequence: CASSPRRGFGTGELFF.

The V and J genes are TRBV9 and TRBJ1-2; D possibly corresponds to TRBD1 (6 bases). Germline lookup yields CDR1 SGDLS and CDR2 YYNGEE. V was cut by 4 bases and J by 2 bases, with 12 bases left in between. This CDR3 spans 14 amino acids. CDR3 bases: TGTGCCAGCAGCCTCGGGGGCGGCAACTATGGCTACACCTTC. Encoded protein: CASSLGGGNYGYTF. Together with reference TRBV9 and TRBJ1-2, the CDR3 gives the full variable domain: DSGVTQTPKHLITATGQRVTLRCSPRSGDLSVYWYQQSLDQGLQFLIQYYNGEERAKGNILERFSAQQFPDLHSELNLSSLELGDSALYFCASSLGGGNYGYTFGSGTRLTVV.

This clone was found many times. An end of the junction differs from the germline gene, which may be a read error. The chain carries TRBV7-8 and TRBJ1-5; D is uncertain. This CDR3 is built from 12 residues. Germline V CDR1 and CDR2: SGHVS, FQNEAQ. The CDR3 nucleotides read TGTGCCAGCAGCCCACTTTTGGGCGTCCTAAGATTT. Residues: CASSPLLGVLRF.